This TCR beta chain stems from a study of cytomegalovirus exposure and HLA in healthy donors. Turning to the study itself: Genotyping of roughly 400 donors showed that roughly 80% belonged to the Caucasian-associated ancestry cluster. Broader study findings: Using a false discovery rate of 0.05, a later analysis showed that about 16,000 TCR beta sequences were associated with HLA alleles. The study reported that TCR beta sequences accurately predicted HLA-A and HLA-B alleles in most subjects.

Donors sampled were nominally healthy, though unrecorded immune exposures were likely. With 60 Vbeta and 13 Jbeta primers, the PCR was carried out. Here immunoSEQ multiplex PCR was the method, and the copy in TCRdb shows in-frame clones only, minus some. Of 130,000 to 150,000 clones in the sample, about 73% were seen once. This clone is a singleton in its sample. Its specificity is not known. Per the germline V gene, CDR1 is LNHDA and CDR2 is SQIVND (reference sequence). This CDR3 comprises 15 residues. V shed 8 bases and J shed 1 base, with 15 bases lying between them. V is TRBV19 and J is TRBJ1-5; possibly TRBD1 for D (6 bases). The material sequenced was PBMCs. The TCR sequence derives from a man aged 35-49 years in good health and CMV-seropositive. CDR3 coding DNA: TGTGCCAGTCGCGGACAGTCGGCGAGCAATCAGCCCCAGCATTTT. This translates into CASRGQSASNQPQHF.